Below are 3 T cell receptor beta chains sequenced from a single sample in a study of hypomethylating agent response in myelodysplastic syndrome. TCRdb's table, derived via immunoSEQ multiplex PCR, lists solely in-frame clones and lacks some. This sample has roughly 4,600 clones, with roughly 80% found just once. The starting material was bone marrow, obtained before or after starting hypomethylating agent treatment for myelodysplastic syndrome (not recorded which). The source of these receptors is a human donor with myelodysplastic syndrome.

V usage is TRBV7-2 and J usage is TRBJ2-7; 7 bases are a match to TRBD1. Germline V lookup: CDR1 SGHTA, CDR2 FQGNSA. The CDR3 is made up of 14 amino acids. Trimming took 3 bases from V and 0 from J; bases not matched to a gene: 2. CDR3 region: CASSFRGSSYEQYF. In DNA, the CDR3 is TGTGCCAGCAGCTTCAGGGGGTCCTCCTACGAGCAGTACTTC.

This clone was counted once. The chain recombines TRBV5-4 with TRBJ2-1, with a tentative D call TRBD2 (5 bases). Per germline, CDR1 SGHNT and CDR2 YYREEE (reference sequence). This CDR3 region has 15 residues. V lost 4 bases to trimming and J lost 1 base, with 12 bases between them. DNA of the CDR3: TGTGCCAGCAGCCTCTGGACGGGATCCTACAATGAGCAGTTCTTC. This gives the protein CASSLWTGSYNEQFF.

The chain couples TRBV7-8 to TRBJ2-3; 7 bases are shared with TRBD2. The ends lost 5 bases at V and 6 bases at J; junction bases unmatched: 14. Germline V gene lookup returns CDR1 SGHVS and CDR2 FQNEAQ. This CDR3 contains 16 residues. This CDR3 is CASSTKGGLVGDTQYF. The CDR3, as DNA: TGTGCCAGCAGCACAAAGGGAGGACTAGTCGGCGATACGCAGTATTTT.